This T cell receptor beta chain stems from a study of blood T cells in healthy people across ages. The study, taken as a whole, reports: Donors of long life had a larger count of naive CD4+ cells and greater diversity than aged donors. Older age coincided with a roughly linear decline in TCR beta diversity per million T cells.

Researchers collected 9.5 to 10 milliliters of peripheral blood from every single donor. Sample-barcoded 5' priming and a J-beta primer mix drove a second PCR of about 6 to 11 cycles. TCRdb independently ran MiXCR on the 5' RACE reads; one entry per CDR3 protein. Of fewer than 2,000,000 distinct CDR3 sequences in the sample, approximately 40% were seen once. Turning to this clonotype: The antigen remains unidentified.

The sequence was obtained from a human donor in good health. The sequenced sample was blood.

CDR3 sequence (DNA): TGTGCCAGCAGTTACTCGACCCGCGGATCCACCGGGGAGCTGTTTTTT. Encoded protein: CASSYSTRGSTGELFF. The chain joins TRBV6-5 to TRBJ2-2; D is undetermined. Per germline, CDR1 MNHEY and CDR2 SVGAGI. Trimming cost V 0 bases and J 4 bases, with 12 bases left between them. The CDR3 has 16 amino acids.